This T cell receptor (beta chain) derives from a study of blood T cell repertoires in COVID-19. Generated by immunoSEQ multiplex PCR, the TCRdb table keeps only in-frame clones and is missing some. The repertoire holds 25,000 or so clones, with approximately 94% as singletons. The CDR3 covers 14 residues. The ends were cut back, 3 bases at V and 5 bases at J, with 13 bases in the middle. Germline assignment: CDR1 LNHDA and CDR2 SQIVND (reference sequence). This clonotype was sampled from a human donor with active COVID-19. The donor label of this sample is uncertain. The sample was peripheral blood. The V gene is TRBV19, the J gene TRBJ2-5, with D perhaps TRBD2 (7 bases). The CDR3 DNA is TGTGCCAGTAGTATCCCGGGGGGCGCGGAGACCCAGTACTTC. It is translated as CASSIPGGAETQYF.